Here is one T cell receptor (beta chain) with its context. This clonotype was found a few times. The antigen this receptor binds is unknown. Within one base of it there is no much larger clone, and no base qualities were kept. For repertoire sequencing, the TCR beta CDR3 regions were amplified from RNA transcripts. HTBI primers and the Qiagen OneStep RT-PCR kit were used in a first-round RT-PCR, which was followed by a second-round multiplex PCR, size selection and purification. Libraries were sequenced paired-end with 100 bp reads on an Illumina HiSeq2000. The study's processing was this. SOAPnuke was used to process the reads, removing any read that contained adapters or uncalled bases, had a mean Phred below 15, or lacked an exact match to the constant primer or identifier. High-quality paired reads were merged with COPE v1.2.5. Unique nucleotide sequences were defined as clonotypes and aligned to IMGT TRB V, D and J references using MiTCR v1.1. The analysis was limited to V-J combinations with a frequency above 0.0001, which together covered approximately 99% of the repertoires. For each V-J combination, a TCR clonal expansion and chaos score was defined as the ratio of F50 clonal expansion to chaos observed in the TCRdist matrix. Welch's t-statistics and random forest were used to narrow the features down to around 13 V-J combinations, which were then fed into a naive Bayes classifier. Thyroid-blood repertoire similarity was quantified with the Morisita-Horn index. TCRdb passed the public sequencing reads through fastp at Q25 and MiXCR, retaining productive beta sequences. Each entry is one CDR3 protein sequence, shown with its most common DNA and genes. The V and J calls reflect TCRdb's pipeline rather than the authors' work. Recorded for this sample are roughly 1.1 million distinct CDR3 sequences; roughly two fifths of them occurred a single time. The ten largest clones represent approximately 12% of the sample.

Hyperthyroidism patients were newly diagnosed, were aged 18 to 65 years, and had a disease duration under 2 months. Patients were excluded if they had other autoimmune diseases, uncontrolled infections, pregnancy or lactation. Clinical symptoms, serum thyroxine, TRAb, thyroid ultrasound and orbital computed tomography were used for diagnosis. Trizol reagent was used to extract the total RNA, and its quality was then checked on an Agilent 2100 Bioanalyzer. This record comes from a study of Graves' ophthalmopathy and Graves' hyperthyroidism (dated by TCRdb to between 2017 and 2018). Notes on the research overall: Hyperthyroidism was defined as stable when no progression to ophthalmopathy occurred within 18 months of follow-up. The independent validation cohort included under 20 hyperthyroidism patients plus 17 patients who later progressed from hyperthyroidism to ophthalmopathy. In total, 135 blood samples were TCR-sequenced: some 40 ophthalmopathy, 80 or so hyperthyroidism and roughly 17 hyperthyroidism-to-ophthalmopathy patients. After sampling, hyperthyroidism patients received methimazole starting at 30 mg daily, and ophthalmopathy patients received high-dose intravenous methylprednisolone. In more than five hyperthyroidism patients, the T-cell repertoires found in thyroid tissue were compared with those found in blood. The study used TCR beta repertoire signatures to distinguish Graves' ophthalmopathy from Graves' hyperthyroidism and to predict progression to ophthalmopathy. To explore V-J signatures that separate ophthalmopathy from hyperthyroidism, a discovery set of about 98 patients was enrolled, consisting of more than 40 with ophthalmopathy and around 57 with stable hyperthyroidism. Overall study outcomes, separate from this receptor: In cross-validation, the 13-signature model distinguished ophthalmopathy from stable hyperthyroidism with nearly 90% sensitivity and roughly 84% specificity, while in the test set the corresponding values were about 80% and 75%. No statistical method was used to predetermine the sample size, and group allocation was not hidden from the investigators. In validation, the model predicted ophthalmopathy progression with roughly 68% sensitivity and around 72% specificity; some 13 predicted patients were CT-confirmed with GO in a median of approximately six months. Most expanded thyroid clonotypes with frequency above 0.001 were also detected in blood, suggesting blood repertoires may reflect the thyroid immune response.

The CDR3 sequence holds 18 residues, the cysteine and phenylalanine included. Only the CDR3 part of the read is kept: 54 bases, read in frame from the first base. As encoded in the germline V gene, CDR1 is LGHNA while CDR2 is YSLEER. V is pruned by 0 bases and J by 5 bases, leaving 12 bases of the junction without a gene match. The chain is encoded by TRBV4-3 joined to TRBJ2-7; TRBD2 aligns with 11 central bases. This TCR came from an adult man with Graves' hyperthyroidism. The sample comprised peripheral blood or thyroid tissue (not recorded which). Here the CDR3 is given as CASSQELTSGTAVNEQYF. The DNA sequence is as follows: TGCGCCAGCAGCCAAGAGTTGACTAGCGGGACCGCCGTCAACGAGCAGTACTTC.